This T cell receptor (beta chain) stems from a study of blood T cell repertoires in COVID-19. The germline V gene encodes CDR1 SGHRS and CDR2 YFSETQ. V was pared by 7 bases and J by 8 bases, with 8 bases of the junction left unmatched. The CDR3 sequence is 14 residues long. Before being deemed recovered, Cohort 3 donors had two negative PCRs, clearance, or symptom resolution. The assay was immunoSEQ multiplex PCR, and TCRdb's table has in-frame clones only and misses some. The sample carries over 250,000 clones, 88% recorded once. The specimen sequenced was PBMCs or T cells enriched from blood (not recorded which). The TCR was taken from a woman in her forties or fifties who had recovered from COVID-19. This rearrangement joins TRBV5-1 to TRBJ1-4; 10 bases fit TRBD1. CDR3 nucleotides: TGCGCCAGCGCCAGGGGGACAGGGGAGGAAAAACTGTTTTTT. Translation: CASARGTGEEKLFF.